This record covers a single T cell receptor (beta chain). Its antigen is still unknown. This sample is part of a study of graft-versus-host responses after intestinal transplantation. Study as a whole: Recipients underwent multivisceral, liver-intestinal, or isolated intestinal transplants.

Sequencing was performed with immunoSEQ multiplex PCR; in TCRdb, only in-frame clones are kept and a portion is missing. The repertoire holds 55,000 to 85,000 clones, with roughly 90% as singletons. CDR3 length: 15 amino acids. Trimming took 6 bases from V and 16 from J, leaving 28 bases between them. Germline-derived CDR1 and CDR2 are MDHEN and SYDVKM. The sample was unstimulated CD8+ T cells sorted from spleen or lymph node cells, taken before intestinal transplant. This clonotype was obtained from a human donor who received an intestinal transplant. This chain links TRBV28 with TRBJ2-4; TRBD2 is a possible D gene (8 bases). The CDR3 protein is CASSPPGTASGSLYF. The CDR3, as DNA: TGTGCCAGCAGCCCCCCCGGGACAGCGAGCGGGAGTCTCTACTTC.